This T cell receptor beta chain was found in a study of blood T cells in healthy people across ages. Sample-barcoded 5' priming and a J-beta primer mix drove a second PCR of roughly 6 to 12 cycles. One entry per CDR3 protein results from TCRdb running MiXCR on the 5' RACE reads. Found here are about 1.1 million distinct CDR3 sequences, 35% to 40% of them singletons; the top ten hold around 13%. This clonotype was detected only once. What it recognizes is unknown. Study-level findings and limits: It was the long-lived donors that had more naive CD4+ cells and higher diversity than aged donors.

Germline loops: CDR1 DFQATT, CDR2 SNEGSKA (reference sequence). Trimming at V came to 2 bases and at J to 7 bases, leaving 9 bases not matched to a gene. The CDR3 sequence is 16 residues long. This TCR was recovered from a man aged 18 to 29 in good health. Sequencing was performed on blood. This chain uses TRBV20-1 with TRBJ1-4, with 11 bases identical to TRBD1. CDR3 nucleotide sequence: TGCAGTGCTAGAACGGACCCGGGACAGGGGGGTGAAAAACTGTTTTTT. It codes for CSARTDPGQGGEKLFF.